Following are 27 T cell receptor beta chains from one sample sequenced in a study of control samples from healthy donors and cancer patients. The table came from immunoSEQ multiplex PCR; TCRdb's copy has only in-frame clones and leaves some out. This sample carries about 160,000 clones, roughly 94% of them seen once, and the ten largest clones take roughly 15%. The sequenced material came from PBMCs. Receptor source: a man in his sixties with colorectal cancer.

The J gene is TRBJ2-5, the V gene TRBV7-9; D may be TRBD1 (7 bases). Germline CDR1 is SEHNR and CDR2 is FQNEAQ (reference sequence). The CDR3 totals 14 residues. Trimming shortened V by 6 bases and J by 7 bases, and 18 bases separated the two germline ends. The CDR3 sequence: CASSSFGQEGTQYF. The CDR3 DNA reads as TGTGCCAGCAGTTCATTCGGACAGGAGGGGACCCAGTACTTC.

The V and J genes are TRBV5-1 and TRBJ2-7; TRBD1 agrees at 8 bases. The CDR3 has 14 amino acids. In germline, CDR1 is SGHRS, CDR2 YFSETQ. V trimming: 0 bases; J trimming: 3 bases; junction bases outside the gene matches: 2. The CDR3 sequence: CASSLGTGNYEQYF. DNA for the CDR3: TGCGCCAGCAGCTTGGGGACAGGGAACTACGAGCAGTACTTC.

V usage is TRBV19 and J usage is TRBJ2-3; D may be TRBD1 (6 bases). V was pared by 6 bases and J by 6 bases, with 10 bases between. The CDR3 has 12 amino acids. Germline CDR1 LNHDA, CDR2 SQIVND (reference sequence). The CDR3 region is CASRQGRDTQYF. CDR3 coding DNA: TGTGCCAGTAGACAGGGCCGGGATACGCAGTATTTT.

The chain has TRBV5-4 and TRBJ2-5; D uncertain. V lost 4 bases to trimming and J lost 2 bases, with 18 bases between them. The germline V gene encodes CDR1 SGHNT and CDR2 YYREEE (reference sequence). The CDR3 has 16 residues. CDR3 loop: CASSPSVVTSQETQYF. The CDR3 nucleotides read TGTGCCAGCAGCCCCAGTGTGGTGACGTCGCAAGAGACCCAGTACTTC.

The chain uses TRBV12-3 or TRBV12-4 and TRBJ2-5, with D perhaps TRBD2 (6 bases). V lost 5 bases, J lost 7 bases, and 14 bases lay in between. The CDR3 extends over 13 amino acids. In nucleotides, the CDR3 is TGTGCCAGCAGTCGAAACTTGGGAGGGACCCAGTACTTC. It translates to CASSRNLGGTQYF.

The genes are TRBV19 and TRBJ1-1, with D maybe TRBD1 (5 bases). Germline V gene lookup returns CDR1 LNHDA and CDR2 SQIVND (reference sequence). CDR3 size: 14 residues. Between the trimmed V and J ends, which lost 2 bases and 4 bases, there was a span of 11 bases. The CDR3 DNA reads TGTGCCAGTAGTATATCGGGGGAGAGCACTGAAGCTTTCTTT. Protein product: CASSISGESTEAFF.

The CDR3 loop reads CASSPPYGAGATQYF. In nucleotides, the CDR3 is TGTGCCAGCAGTCCCCCTTATGGTGCAGGGGCCACCCAGTACTTC. This chain uses TRBV27 with TRBJ2-5; the D gene is possibly TRBD1 (6 bases). The CDR3 covers 15 residues. The V end lost 5 bases, the J end lost 8 bases, and 21 bases lay between the germline ends. Germline CDR1 reads MNHEY; CDR2 reads SMNVEV (reference sequence).

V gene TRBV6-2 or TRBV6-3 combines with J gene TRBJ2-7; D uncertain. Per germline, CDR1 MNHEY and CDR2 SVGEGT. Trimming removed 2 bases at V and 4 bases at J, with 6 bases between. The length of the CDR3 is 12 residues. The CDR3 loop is CASSYPVYEQYF. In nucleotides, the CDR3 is TGTGCCAGCAGTTACCCGGTATACGAGCAGTACTTC.

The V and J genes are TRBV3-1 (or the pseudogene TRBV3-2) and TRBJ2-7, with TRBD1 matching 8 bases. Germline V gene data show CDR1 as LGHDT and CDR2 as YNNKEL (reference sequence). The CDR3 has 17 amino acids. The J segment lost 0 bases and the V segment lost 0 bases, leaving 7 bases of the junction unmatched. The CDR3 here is CASSQDGGQASSYEQYF. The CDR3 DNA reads TGTGCCAGCAGCCAAGATGGGGGACAGGCGAGCTCCTACGAGCAGTACTTC.

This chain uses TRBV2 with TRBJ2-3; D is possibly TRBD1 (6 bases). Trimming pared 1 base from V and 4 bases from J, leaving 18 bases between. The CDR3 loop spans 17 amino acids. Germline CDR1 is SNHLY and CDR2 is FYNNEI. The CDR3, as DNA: TGTGCCAGCAGTGAAGGTGGCTTCAGGGGTAGGGCAGATACGCAGTATTTT. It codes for CASSEGGFRGRADTQYF.

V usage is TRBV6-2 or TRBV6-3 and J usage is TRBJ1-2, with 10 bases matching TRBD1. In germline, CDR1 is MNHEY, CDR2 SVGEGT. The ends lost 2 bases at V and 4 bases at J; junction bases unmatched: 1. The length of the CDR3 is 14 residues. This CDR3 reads CASSYRTGGYGYTF. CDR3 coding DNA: TGTGCCAGCAGTTACCGGACAGGGGGCTATGGCTACACCTTC.

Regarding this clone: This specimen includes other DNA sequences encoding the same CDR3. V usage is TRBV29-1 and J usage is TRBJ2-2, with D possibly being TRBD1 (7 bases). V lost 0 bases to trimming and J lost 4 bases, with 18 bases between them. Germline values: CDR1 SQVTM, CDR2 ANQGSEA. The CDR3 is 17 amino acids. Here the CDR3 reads CSVEDEGQGGGTGELFF. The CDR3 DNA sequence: TGCAGCGTTGAAGATGAGGGGCAGGGGGGTGGCACCGGGGAGCTGTTTTTT.

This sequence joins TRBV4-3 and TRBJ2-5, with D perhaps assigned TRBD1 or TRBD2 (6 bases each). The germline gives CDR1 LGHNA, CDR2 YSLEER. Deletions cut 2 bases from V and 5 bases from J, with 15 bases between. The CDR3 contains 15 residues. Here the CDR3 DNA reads TGCGCCAGCAGCCAACGGGGGCTAAGAGGTGAGACCCAGTACTTC. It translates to CASSQRGLRGETQYF.

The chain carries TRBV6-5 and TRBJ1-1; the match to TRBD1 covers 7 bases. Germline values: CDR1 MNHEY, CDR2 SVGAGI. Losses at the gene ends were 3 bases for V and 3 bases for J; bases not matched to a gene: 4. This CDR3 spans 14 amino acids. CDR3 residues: CASSYGRGDTEAFF. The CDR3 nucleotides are TGTGCCAGCAGTTATGGCAGGGGGGACACTGAAGCTTTCTTT.

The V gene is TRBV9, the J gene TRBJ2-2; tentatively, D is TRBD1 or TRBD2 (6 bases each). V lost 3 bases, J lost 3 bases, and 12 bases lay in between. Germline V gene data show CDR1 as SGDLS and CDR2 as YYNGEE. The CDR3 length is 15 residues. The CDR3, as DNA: TGTGCCAGCAGCGAGGGGGGCAGTCACACCGGGGAGCTGTTTTTT. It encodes CASSEGGSHTGELFF.

DNA for the CDR3: TGCGCCAGCAGCTTGGCCGTCAGTACCACAGATACGCAGTATTTT. Translating gives CASSLAVSTTDTQYF. The genes are TRBV5-1 and TRBJ2-3, with D unresolved. The germline CDR1 and CDR2 sequences are SGHRS and YFSETQ. The ends were cut back, 0 bases at V and 2 bases at J, with 10 bases in the middle. The CDR3 is 15 amino acids.

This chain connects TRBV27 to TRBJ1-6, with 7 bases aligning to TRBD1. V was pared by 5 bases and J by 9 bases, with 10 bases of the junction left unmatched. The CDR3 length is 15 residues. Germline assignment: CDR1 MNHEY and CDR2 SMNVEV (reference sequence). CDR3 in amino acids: CASSLDRVQGSPLHF. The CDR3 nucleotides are TGTGCCAGCAGTCTCGACAGGGTCCAGGGTTCACCCCTCCACTTT.

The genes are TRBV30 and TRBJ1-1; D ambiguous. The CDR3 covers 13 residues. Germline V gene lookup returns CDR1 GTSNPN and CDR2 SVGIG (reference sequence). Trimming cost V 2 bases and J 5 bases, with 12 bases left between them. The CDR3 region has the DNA TGTGCCTGGAGTAATATGGGGAATACTGAAGCTTTCTTT. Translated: CAWSNMGNTEAFF.

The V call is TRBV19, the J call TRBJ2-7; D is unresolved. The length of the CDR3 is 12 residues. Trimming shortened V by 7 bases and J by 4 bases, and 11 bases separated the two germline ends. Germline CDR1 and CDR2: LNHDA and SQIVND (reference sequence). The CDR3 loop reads CASIGPRYEQYF. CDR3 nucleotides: TGTGCCAGTATAGGGCCACGGTACGAGCAGTACTTC.

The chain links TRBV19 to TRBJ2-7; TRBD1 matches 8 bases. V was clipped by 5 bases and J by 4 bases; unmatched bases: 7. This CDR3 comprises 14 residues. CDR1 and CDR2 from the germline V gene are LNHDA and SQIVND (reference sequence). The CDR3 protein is CASSPGQGGYEQYF. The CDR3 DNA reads TGTGCCAGTAGTCCCGGACAGGGTGGTTACGAGCAGTACTTC.

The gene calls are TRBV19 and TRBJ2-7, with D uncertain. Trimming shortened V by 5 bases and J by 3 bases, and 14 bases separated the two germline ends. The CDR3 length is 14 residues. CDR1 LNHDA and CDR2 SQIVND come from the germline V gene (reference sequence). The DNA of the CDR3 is TGTGCCAGTAGTCGATTGAGCGCTCTCTACGAGCAGTACTTC. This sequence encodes CASSRLSALYEQYF.

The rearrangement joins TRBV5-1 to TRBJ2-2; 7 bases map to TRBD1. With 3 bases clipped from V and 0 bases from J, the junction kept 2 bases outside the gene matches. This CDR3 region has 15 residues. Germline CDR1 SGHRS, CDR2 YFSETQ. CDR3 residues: CASSSDRPNTGELFF. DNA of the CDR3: TGCGCCAGCAGCTCGGACAGGCCGAACACCGGGGAGCTGTTTTTT.

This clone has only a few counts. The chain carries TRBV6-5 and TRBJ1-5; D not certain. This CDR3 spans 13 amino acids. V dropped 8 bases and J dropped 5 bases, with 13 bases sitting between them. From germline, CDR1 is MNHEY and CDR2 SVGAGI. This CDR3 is CASRFYSDQPQHF. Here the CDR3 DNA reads TGTGCCAGCCGATTTTATTCCGATCAGCCCCAGCATTTT.

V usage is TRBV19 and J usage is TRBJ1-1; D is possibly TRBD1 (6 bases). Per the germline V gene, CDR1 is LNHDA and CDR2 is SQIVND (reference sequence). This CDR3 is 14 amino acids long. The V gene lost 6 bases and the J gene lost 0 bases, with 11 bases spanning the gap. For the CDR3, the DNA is TGTGCCAGTAGCCTACAGGGTTTGAACACTGAAGCTTTCTTT. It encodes CASSLQGLNTEAFF.

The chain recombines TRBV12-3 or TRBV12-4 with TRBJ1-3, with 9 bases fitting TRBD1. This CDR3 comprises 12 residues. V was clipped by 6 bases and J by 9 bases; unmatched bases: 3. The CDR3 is CASRGQGITIYF. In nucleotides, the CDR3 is TGTGCCAGCAGGGGACAGGGTATCACCATATATTTT.

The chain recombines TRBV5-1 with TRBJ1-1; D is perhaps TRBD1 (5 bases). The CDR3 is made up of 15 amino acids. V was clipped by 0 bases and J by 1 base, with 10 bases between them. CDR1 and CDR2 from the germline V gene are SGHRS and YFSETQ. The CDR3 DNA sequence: TGCGCCAGCAGCTTGGATGGCAGGGCGAACACTGAAGCTTTCTTT. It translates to CASSLDGRANTEAFF.

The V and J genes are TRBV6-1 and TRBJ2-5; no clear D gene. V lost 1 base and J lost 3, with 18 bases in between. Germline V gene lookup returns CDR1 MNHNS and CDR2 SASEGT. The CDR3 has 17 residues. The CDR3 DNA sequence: TGTGCCAGCAGTGAAGATATTTGGGCCACGGGTAAAGAGACCCAGTACTTC. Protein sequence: CASSEDIWATGKETQYF.